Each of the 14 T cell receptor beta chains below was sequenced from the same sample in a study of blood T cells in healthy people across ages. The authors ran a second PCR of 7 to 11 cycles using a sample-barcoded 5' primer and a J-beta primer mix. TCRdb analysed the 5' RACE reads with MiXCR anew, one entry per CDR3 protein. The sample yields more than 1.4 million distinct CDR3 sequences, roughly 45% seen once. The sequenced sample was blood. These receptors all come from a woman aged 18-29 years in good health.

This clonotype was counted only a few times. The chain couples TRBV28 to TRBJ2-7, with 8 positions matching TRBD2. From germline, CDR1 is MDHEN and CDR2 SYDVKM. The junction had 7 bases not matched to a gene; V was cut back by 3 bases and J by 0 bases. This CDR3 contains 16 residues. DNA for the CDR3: TGTGCCAGCAGTTTTGGACTAGCCGAGAGCTCCTACGAGCAGTACTTC. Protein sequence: CASSFGLAESSYEQYF.

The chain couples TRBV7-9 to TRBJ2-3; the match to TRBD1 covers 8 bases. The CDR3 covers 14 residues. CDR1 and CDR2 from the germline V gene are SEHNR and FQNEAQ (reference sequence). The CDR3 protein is CALGGDRSADTQYF. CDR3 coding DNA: TGTGCTCTCGGAGGGGACAGGTCCGCAGATACGCAGTATTTT.

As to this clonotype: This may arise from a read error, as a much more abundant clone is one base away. CDR3 sequence reads: CASSFEGLSDSQYF. CDR3 sequence (DNA): TGTGCCAGCAGCTTCGAGGGGCTGTCTGACAGTCAGTACTTC. This chain joins TRBV7-8 and TRBJ2-4, with D perhaps being TRBD1 or TRBD2 (5 bases each). CDR3 length: 14 residues. Germline CDR1 is SGHVS and CDR2 is FQNEAQ. The germline V and J ends were trimmed by 3 bases and 12 bases, with 18 bases remaining between them.

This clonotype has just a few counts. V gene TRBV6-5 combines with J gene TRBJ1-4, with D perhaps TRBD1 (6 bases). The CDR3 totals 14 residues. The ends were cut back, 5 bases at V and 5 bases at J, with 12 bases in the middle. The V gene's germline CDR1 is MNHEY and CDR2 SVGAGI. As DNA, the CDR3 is TGTGCCAGCAGTAGGGGGACACTAAATGAAAAACTGTTTTTT. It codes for CASSRGTLNEKLFF.

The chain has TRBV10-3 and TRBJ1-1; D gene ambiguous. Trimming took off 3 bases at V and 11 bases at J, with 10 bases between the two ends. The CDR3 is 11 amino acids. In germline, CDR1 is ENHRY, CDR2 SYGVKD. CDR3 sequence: CAISDGVEAFF. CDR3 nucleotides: TGTGCCATCAGTGATGGGGTTGAGGCTTTCTTT.

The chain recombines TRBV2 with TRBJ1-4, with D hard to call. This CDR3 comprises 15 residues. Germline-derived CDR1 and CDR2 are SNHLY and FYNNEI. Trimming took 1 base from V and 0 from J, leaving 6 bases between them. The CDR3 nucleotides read TGTGCCAGCAGTGAAGACAGTGCAACTAATGAAAAACTGTTTTTT. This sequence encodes CASSEDSATNEKLFF.

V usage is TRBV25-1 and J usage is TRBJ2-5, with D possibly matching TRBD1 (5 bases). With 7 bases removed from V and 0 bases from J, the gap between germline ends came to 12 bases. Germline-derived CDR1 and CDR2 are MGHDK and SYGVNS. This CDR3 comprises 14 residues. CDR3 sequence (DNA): TGTGCCAGCAAGGGCCAGGGCTACCAAGAGACCCAGTACTTC. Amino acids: CASKGQGYQETQYF.

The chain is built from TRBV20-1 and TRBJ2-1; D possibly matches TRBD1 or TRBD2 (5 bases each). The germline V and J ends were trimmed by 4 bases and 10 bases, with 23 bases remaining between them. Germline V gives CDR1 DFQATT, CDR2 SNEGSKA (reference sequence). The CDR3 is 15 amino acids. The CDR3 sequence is CSAIFPGTSGGEQFF. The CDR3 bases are TGCAGTGCTATCTTCCCGGGGACCTCCGGCGGCGAGCAGTTCTTC.

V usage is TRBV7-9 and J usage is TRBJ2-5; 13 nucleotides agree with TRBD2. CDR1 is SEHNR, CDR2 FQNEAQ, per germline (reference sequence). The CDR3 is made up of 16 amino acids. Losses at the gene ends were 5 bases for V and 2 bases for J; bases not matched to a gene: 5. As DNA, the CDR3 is TGTGCCAGCAGCCCCGGGACTAGCGGGGAACAAGAGACCCAGTACTTC. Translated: CASSPGTSGEQETQYF.

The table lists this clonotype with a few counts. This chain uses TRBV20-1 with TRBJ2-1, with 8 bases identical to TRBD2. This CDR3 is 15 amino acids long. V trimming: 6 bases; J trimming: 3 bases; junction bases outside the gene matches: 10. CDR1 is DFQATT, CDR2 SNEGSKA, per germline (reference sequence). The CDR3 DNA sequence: TGCAGTGCCCCACTCCCGGGAGGGAACTACAATGAGCAGTTCTTC. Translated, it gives CSAPLPGGNYNEQFF.

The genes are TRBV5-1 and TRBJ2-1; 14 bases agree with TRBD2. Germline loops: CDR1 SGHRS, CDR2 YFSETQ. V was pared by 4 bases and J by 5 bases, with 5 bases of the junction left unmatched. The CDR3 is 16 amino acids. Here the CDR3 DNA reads TGCGCCAGCAGCCGGGGACTAGCGGGGGTAAACAATGAGCAGTTCTTC. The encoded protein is CASSRGLAGVNNEQFF.

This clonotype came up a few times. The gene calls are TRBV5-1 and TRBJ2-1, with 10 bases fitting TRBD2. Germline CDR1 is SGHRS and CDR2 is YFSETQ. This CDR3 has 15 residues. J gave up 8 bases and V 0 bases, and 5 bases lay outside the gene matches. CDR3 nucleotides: TGCGCCAGCAGCTTGGAAACTAGCGGGACGGATGAGCAGTTCTTC. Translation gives CASSLETSGTDEQFF.

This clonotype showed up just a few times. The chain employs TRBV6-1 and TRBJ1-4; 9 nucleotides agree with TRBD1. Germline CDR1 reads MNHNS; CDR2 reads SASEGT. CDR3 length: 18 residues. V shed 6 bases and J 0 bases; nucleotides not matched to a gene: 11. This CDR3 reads CASSPRGQGRATNEKLFF. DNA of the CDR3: TGTGCCAGCAGCCCTCGGGGACAGGGAAGAGCAACTAATGAAAAACTGTTTTTT.

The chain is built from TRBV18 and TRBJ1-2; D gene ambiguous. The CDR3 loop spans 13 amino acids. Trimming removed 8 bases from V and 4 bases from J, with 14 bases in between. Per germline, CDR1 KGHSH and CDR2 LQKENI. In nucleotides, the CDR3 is TGTGCCAGCGCGGATCAGAGTGGCTATGGCTACACCTTC. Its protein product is CASADQSGYGYTF.